This TCR beta chain was captured by sequencing in a study of T cell responses to AZD1222 COVID-19 vaccine. Germline assignment: CDR1 PRHDT and CDR2 FYEKMQ (reference sequence). The length of the CDR3 is 17 residues. V shed 5 bases and J 2 bases; nucleotides not matched to a gene: 11. Study-wide results and caveats: Baseline testing showed seropositivity in only a handful of AZD1222 recipients. Among spike-specific TCRs, nearly half reportedly target unmutated variant regions. Females made up more of the donors, who were largely white British, and clonal diversity may have come out too low.

As concerns this clone: Its target is unknown.

Profiling relied on immunoSEQ multiplex PCR, and the TCRdb table lists in-frame clones only, not all of them. This table has 55,000 to 80,000 clones, 65% to 80% appearing once. The material was peripheral blood, obtained on day 0 of AZD1222 vaccination. The chain couples TRBV13 to TRBJ2-7; 11 bases line up with TRBD2. The clonotype was recovered from an adult in good health. This CDR3 is CASSPPTSGGSAYEQYF. Here the CDR3 DNA reads TGTGCCAGCAGCCCACCTACTAGCGGGGGATCAGCCTACGAGCAGTACTTC.